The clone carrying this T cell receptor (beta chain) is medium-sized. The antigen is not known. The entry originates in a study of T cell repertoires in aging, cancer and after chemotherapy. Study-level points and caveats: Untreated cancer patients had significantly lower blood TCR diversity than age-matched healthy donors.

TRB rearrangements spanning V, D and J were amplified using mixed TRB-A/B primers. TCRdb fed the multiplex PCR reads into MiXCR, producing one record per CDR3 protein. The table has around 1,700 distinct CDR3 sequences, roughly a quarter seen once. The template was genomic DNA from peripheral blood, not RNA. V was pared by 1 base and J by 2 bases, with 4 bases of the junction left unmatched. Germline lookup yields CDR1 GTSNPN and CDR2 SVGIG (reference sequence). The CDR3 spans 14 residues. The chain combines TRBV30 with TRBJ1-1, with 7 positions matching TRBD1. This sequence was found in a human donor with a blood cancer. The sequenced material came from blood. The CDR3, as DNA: TGTGCCTGGAGTGCCACAGGGGCCAACACTGAAGCTTTCTTT. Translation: CAWSATGANTEAFF. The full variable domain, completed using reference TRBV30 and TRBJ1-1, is SQTIHQWPATLVQPVGSPLSLECTVEGTSNPNLYWYRQAAGRGLQLLFYSVGIGQISSEVPQNLSASRPQDRQFILSSKKLLLSDSGFYLCAWSATGANTEAFFGQGTRLTVV.